The 20 T cell receptor beta chains reported below all come from one sample, sequenced in a study of response to subunit inactivated influenza vaccine. TCRdb passed the RT-PCR reads through MiXCR, listing each CDR3 protein once. Seen here are 600,000 to 700,000 distinct CDR3 sequences, 14% observed once, and the top ten hold 6% to 9.5%. Sequencing used PBMCs from blood, obtained 14 to 15 days before vaccination. The receptors were gathered from a man aged 45-65 years who received an inactivated influenza vaccine.

This clonotype showed up just a few times. This rearrangement joins TRBV5-1 to TRBJ1-1; D ambiguous. V was pared by 0 bases and J by 2 bases, with 14 bases between. Germline CDR1 SGHRS, CDR2 YFSETQ. The CDR3 covers 16 residues. CDR3 residues: CASSLAGNPGNTEAFF. The CDR3, as DNA: TGCGCCAGCAGCTTGGCCGGGAACCCTGGAAACACTGAAGCTTTCTTT.

The genes are TRBV20-1 and TRBJ1-2; D uncertain. CDR1 is DFQATT, CDR2 SNEGSKA, per germline (reference sequence). Between the trimmed V and J ends, which lost 6 bases and 7 bases, there was a span of 6 bases. This CDR3 is 9 amino acids long. CDR3 bases: TGCAGTGCCGCGGGTGGCTACACCTTC. Encoded protein: CSAAGGYTF.

This chain uses TRBV23-1 with TRBJ2-3; 7 nucleotides line up with TRBD2. TRBV23-1 is recorded as an ORF, its role being uncertain. This CDR3 is 17 amino acids long. V dropped 3 bases and J dropped 5; count of bases not matched to a gene: 14. The CDR3 sequence: CASSHPRSGVPKDTQYF. CDR3 in DNA: TGCGCCAGCAGTCACCCGAGGAGCGGGGTCCCAAAAGATACGCAGTATTTT.

The chain carries TRBV2 and TRBJ2-7; TRBD1 matches at 8 bases. Germline CDR1 reads SNHLY; CDR2 reads FYNNEI. With V trimmed by 6 bases and J by 3 bases, 10 bases remained unmatched. This CDR3 is 15 amino acids long. The CDR3 here is CASSLTGDLNYEQYF. CDR3 bases: TGTGCCAGCAGCCTGACAGGGGACCTAAACTACGAGCAGTACTTC.

This clonotype was seen many times. The chain carries TRBV24-1 and TRBJ2-1, with 9 positions matching TRBD1. Germline loops: CDR1 KGHDR, CDR2 SFDVKD. The CDR3 is 13 residues long. V was pared by 10 bases and J by 7 bases, with 7 bases of the junction left unmatched. CDR3 sequence reads: CATGQGTLNEQFF. CDR3 in DNA: TGTGCCACGGGACAGGGAACACTGAATGAGCAGTTCTTC.

Only a few counts were recorded for this clonotype. V usage is TRBV29-1 and J usage is TRBJ2-7; D remains ambiguous. Germline CDR1 reads SQVTM; CDR2 reads ANQGSEA. V lost 4 bases and J lost 3, with 13 bases in between. The CDR3 consists of 13 residues. Here the CDR3 reads CSVALTVHYEQYF. CDR3 DNA sequence: TGCAGCGTTGCTCTGACGGTACACTACGAGCAGTACTTC.

This clonotype was found a few times. The chain employs TRBV3-1 and TRBJ1-6; unclear D gene. V lost 5 bases and J 8 bases, leaving 13 bases between the germline ends. This CDR3 spans 14 amino acids. Germline CDR1 is LGHDT and CDR2 is YNNKEL (reference sequence). DNA of the CDR3: TGTGCCAGCAGCTTTAGGACCGAACATTCACCCCTCCACTTT. Its translation is CASSFRTEHSPLHF.

The V and J genes are TRBV5-1 and TRBJ2-5; 13 bases agree with TRBD2. From germline, CDR1 is SGHRS and CDR2 YFSETQ. This CDR3 region has 17 residues. J gave up 2 bases and V 4 bases, and 8 bases lay outside the gene matches. CDR3 nucleotide sequence: TGCGCCAGCAGCCACGCCGCGACTAGCGGGGGGCAAGAGACCCAGTACTTC. This gives the protein CASSHAATSGGQETQYF.

This clonotype has ten or more counts. The chain links TRBV7-9 to TRBJ2-3; 9 bases line up with TRBD2. V shed 0 bases, J shed 5 bases, and the junction held 6 bases outside the gene matches. This CDR3 has 16 residues. Per germline, CDR1 SEHNR and CDR2 FQNEAQ (reference sequence). The CDR3 coding sequence is TGTGCCAGCAGCTTAGCGCGGGAGGGCCAGATAGATACGCAGTATTTT. Translating it yields CASSLAREGQIDTQYF.

The J gene is TRBJ1-2, the V gene TRBV6-2 or TRBV6-3; the D is unclear. The CDR3 is made up of 10 amino acids. The V gene's germline CDR1 is MNHEY and CDR2 SVGEGT. The ends were cut back, 10 bases at V and 4 bases at J, with 7 bases in the middle. The CDR3 region has the DNA TGTGCCACCCCGATCTATGGCTACACCTTC. It codes for CATPIYGYTF.

J is TRBJ2-3 and V is TRBV18; D might be TRBD1 (6 bases). Germline lookup yields CDR1 KGHSH and CDR2 LQKENI. This CDR3 spans 15 amino acids. V was clipped by 1 base and J by 0 bases, with 8 bases between them. The CDR3 DNA reads as TGTGCCAGCTCACCACGGACAGAAAGCACAGATACGCAGTATTTT. Amino acids: CASSPRTESTDTQYF. Variable domain in full (rest from reference TRBV18 and TRBJ2-3): NAGVMQNPRHLVRRRGQEARLRCSPMKGHSHVYWYRQLPEEGLKFMVYLQKENIIDESGMPKERFSAEFPKEGPSILRIQQVVRGDSAAYFCASSPRTESTDTQYFGPGTRLTVL.

The CDR3 coding sequence is TGCAGCGTTGGAACAGGGATGAGTGGGGCCAACGTCCTGACTTTC. It encodes CSVGTGMSGANVLTF. The chain carries TRBV29-1 and TRBJ2-6; perhaps TRBD1 as D (6 bases). Trimming cost V 4 bases and J 3 bases, with 13 bases left between them. The germline V gene has CDR1 SQVTM and CDR2 ANQGSEA. CDR3 size: 15 residues.

This sequence joins TRBV5-1 and TRBJ2-2; 7 nucleotides line up with TRBD1. Germline-derived CDR1 and CDR2 are SGHRS and YFSETQ. J gave up 4 bases and V 4 bases, and 7 bases lay outside the gene matches. The CDR3 has 15 residues. CDR3 residues: CASSTDRSFTGELFF. In DNA, the CDR3 is TGCGCCAGCAGCACGGACAGGAGTTTCACCGGGGAGCTGTTTTTT.

This clonotype was detected many times. J is TRBJ1-5 and V is TRBV18; D is ambiguous. The ends were cut back, 2 bases at V and 2 bases at J, with 7 bases in the middle. From germline, CDR1 is KGHSH and CDR2 LQKENI. The CDR3 totals 14 residues. The CDR3 DNA is TGTGCCAGCTCACCAGGGTTCGGCAATCAGCCCCAGCATTTT. Translated, it gives CASSPGFGNQPQHF.

The chain joins TRBV5-1 to TRBJ2-2; TRBD2 might be the D (6 bases). Germline V lookup: CDR1 SGHRS, CDR2 YFSETQ. The CDR3 contains 15 residues. With 0 bases removed from V and 2 bases from J, the gap between germline ends came to 8 bases. DNA of the CDR3: TGCGCCAGCAGCTTGGCCACTAGCAACACCGGGGAGCTGTTTTTT. Translation gives CASSLATSNTGELFF.

The J gene is TRBJ1-1, the V gene TRBV15; D possibly corresponds to TRBD1 (6 bases). The V end lost 6 bases, the J end lost 4 bases, and 9 bases lay between the germline ends. Germline CDR1 and CDR2: LNHNV and YYDKDF (reference sequence). The CDR3 is 12 amino acids. The chain's CDR3 is CATSSRGTEAFF. DNA for the CDR3: TGTGCCACCAGTTCCAGGGGCACTGAAGCTTTCTTT.

In its sample, this clonotype was seen many times. The chain has TRBV2 and TRBJ1-2; D is uncertain. Trimming stripped 4 bases from V and 3 bases from J, with 12 bases between. The CDR3 covers 14 residues. The V gene's germline CDR1 is SNHLY and CDR2 FYNNEI. The CDR3 nucleotides are TGTGCCAGCAGTGTTAGGCAGGAAGACTATGGCTACACCTTC. Translation: CASSVRQEDYGYTF.

This clonotype turned up a few times. This rearrangement joins TRBV5-1 to TRBJ1-1, with D tentatively TRBD1 (5 bases). V dropped 5 bases and J dropped 0 bases, with 11 bases sitting between them. This CDR3 spans 14 amino acids. Germline CDR1 and CDR2: SGHRS and YFSETQ. The DNA for the CDR3 is TGCGCCAGCAGGTGGGGGGAGATGAACACTGAAGCTTTCTTT. This encodes CASRWGEMNTEAFF.

This clonotype has just a few counts. V usage is TRBV30 and J usage is TRBJ2-3; D gene ambiguous. CDR1 is GTSNPN and CDR2 is SVGIG in the germline V gene (reference sequence). V dropped 2 bases and J dropped 0 bases, with 6 bases sitting between them. The CDR3 contains 13 residues. CDR3: CAWSRTSTDTQYF. The CDR3 DNA reads as TGTGCCTGGAGTAGAACGAGCACAGATACGCAGTATTTT. Looking up the rest from reference TRBV30 and TRBJ2-3 gives the full variable domain: SQTIHQWPATLVQPVGSPLSLECTVEGTSNPNLYWYRQAAGRGLQLLFYSVGIGQISSEVPQNLSASRPQDRQFILSSKKLLLSDSGFYLCAWSRTSTDTQYFGPGTRLTVL.

CDR3 amino acids: CASSLAGSQRSPLHF. CDR3 nucleotide sequence: TGTGCCAGCAGCTTGGCCGGCTCGCAGAGGTCACCCCTCCACTTT. The rearrangement joins TRBV5-6 to TRBJ1-6; D gene unclear. V shed 0 bases and J shed 10 bases, with 14 bases lying between them. The CDR3 covers 15 residues. The germline gives CDR1 SGHDT, CDR2 YYEEEE.